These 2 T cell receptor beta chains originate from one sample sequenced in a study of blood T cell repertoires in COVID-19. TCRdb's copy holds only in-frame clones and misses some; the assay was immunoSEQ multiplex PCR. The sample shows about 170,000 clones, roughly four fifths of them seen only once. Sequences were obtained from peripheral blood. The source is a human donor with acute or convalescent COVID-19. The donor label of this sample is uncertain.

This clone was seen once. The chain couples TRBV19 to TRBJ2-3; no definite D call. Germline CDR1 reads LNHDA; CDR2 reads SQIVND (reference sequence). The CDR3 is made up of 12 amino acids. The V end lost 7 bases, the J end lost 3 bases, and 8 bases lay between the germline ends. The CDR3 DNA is TGTGCCAGTACCGGCGGTACAGATACGCAGTATTTT. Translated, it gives CASTGGTDTQYF. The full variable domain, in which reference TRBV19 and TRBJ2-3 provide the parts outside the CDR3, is DGGITQSPKYLFRKEGQNVTLSCEQNLNHDAMYWYRQDPGQGLRLIYYSQIVNDFQKGDIAEGYSVSREKKESFPLTVTSAQKNPTAFYLCASTGGTDTQYFGPGTRLTVL.

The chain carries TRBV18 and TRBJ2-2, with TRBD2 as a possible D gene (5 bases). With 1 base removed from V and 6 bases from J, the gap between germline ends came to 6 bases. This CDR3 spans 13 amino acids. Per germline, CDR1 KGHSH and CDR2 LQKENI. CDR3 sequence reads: CASSPQAAGELFF. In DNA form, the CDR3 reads TGTGCCAGCTCACCACAAGCGGCCGGGGAGCTGTTTTTT.